The subject of this entry is one T cell receptor (beta chain). The data belong to a study of blood T cell repertoires in COVID-19. Turning to the study itself: The origin of the acute and convalescent COVID-19 samples was the United States, Italy and Spain.

Data came from immunoSEQ multiplex PCR; TCRdb stores just in-frame clones and leaves some out. Of around 81,000 clones listed, approximately 85% are singletons. V dropped 5 bases and J dropped 0 bases, with 14 bases sitting between them. Germline V gives CDR1 MDHEN, CDR2 SYDVKM. The CDR3 is 17 residues long. This sequence was found in a man aged 70 or older with acute or convalescent COVID-19. The genes are TRBV28 and TRBJ2-6; D is perhaps TRBD2 (6 bases). Sequencing was done on a sample of peripheral blood. The CDR3 is CASSPHQGLSGANVLTF. CDR3 coding DNA: TGTGCCAGCAGTCCGCACCAGGGACTCTCTGGGGCCAACGTCCTGACTTTC. The variable domain in full, with the rest retrieved from reference TRBV28 and TRBJ2-6, is DVKVTQSSRYLVKRTGEKVFLECVQDMDHENMFWYRQDPGLGLRLIYFSYDVKMKEKGDIPEGYSVSREKKERFSLILESASTNQTSMYLCASSPHQGLSGANVLTFGAGSRLTVL.